Shown below are 19 T cell receptor beta chains from a single sample sequenced in a study of T cell clonality in common variable immunodeficiency. Study outcomes and limitations: Fewer deletions and N-nucleotide insertions were reportedly seen in common variable immunodeficiency TCR beta sequences.

Their antigens remain unidentified. Clones were sequenced by immunoSEQ multiplex PCR, and TCRdb holds only the in-frame ones, with some missing. The sample shows 15,000 to 25,000 clones, none of them appearing just once. Sequenced: peripheral blood mononuclear cells. The receptors derive from a human donor with common variable immunodeficiency.

This clone has more than one count but fewer than ten. The CDR3 extends 3 residues past the end of the read, so its final part is completed from the germline J gene. The V and J genes are TRBV18 and TRBJ2-1; weak D call: TRBD1 (6 bases). Trimming removed 6 bases at V and 6 bases at J, with 15 bases between. This CDR3 contains 14 residues. Per germline, CDR1 KGHSH and CDR2 LQKENI. CDR3 DNA, as far as it was read: TGTGCCAGCTCGCCGGGACAAACGGCCAATGAG. Its protein is CASSPGQTANE. The full CDR3 reads CASSPGQTANEQFF.

This clone was observed a handful of times. The read finishes 3 residues shy of the CDR3 end, and the germline J gene is used to complete it. This rearrangement joins TRBV2 to TRBJ2-7; a weak D match, TRBD2 (6 bases). The CDR3 contains 16 residues. Germline CDR1 SNHLY, CDR2 FYNNEI. Trimming stripped 8 bases from V and 6 bases from J, with 26 bases between. CDR3 DNA, as far as it was read: TGTGCCAGCGGAGGAGGGGCGGCCCCGCGATGGAGCGAG. Amino acids: CASGGGAAPRWSE. The complete CDR3 reads CASGGGAAPRWSEQYF. The variable domain in full, completed from reference TRBV2 and TRBJ2-7, reads EPEVTQTPSHQVTQMGQEVILRCVPISNHLYFYWYRQILGQKVEFLVSFYNNEISEKSEIFDDQFSVERPDGSNFTLKIRSTKLEDSAMYFCASGGGAAPRWSEQYFGPGTRLTVT.

To note about this clone: With the read ending 3 residues before the CDR3 end, the germline J gene is used to fill in that end. J is TRBJ2-3 and V is TRBV19, with a weak D call TRBD2 (6 bases). Per the germline V gene, CDR1 is LNHDA and CDR2 is SQIVND (reference sequence). Trimming left V 1 base short and J 2 bases short, with 10 bases between. This CDR3 has 15 residues. The CDR3 bases that were read are TGTGCCAGTAGTATAGGCCTAGCGAACACAGATACG. Amino acid sequence: CASSIGLANTDT. The CDR3, in full, reads CASSIGLANTDTQYF.

On this clone itself: The CDR3 is cut off 3 residues early in the read; its end comes from the germline J gene. The rearrangement uses TRBV18 and TRBJ2-3; 9 bases map to TRBD2. The germline V gene encodes CDR1 KGHSH and CDR2 LQKENI. J was trimmed by 6 bases and V by 7 bases; bases with no gene match: 11. This CDR3 spans 15 amino acids. The covered CDR3 bases are TGTGCCAGCTGCCTTAGCGGGAGTGAATCCGATACG. It encodes CASCLSGSESDT. Given in full, the CDR3 is CASCLSGSESDTQYF.

By sample fraction, this clone is medium-sized. The read comes to an end 3 residues before the CDR3 does, leaving the germline J gene to fill in the end. This chain links TRBV5-1 with TRBJ1-3; D is possibly TRBD1 (6 bases). Trimming took 4 bases from V and 2 from J, leaving 16 bases between them. CDR1 SGHRS and CDR2 YFSETQ come from the germline V gene. The CDR3 runs to 16 residues. This chain's CDR3 is CASSPSRGGPGNTIYF. The DNA read from the CDR3 is TGCGCCAGCAGCCCCTCTAGGGGGGGACCTGGAAACACC.

The sample holds a few counts of this clone. The DNA read from the CDR3 is TGTGCCAGTAGATCTCCGACAGGGGCGAGGGGCGGGGAG. Its translation is CASRSPTGARGGE. The full CDR3 protein reads CASRSPTGARGGELFF. The rearrangement joins TRBV19 to TRBJ2-2, with 8 bases that match TRBD1. The read comes to an end 3 residues before the CDR3 does, leaving the germline J gene to fill in the end. Germline V lookup: CDR1 LNHDA, CDR2 SQIVND (reference sequence). This CDR3 comprises 16 residues. Unmatched junction bases numbered 13, after V lost 6 bases and J lost 7 bases.

This clone was detected a few times. The CDR3 spells CASSRGEGSPLHF. CDR3 DNA (partial): TGTGCCAGCTCACGAGGGGAGGGATCACCC. The rearrangement uses TRBV18 and TRBJ1-6, with a possible D match to TRBD1 (5 bases). The read stops 3 residues short of the end of the CDR3; the missing end is completed from the germline J gene. Germline lookup yields CDR1 KGHSH and CDR2 LQKENI. This CDR3 contains 13 residues. Between the trimmed V and J ends, which lost 4 bases and 10 bases, there was a span of 11 bases. The entire variable domain, with the rest obtained from reference TRBV18 and TRBJ1-6, is as follows: NAGVMQNPRHLVRRRGQEARLRCSPMKGHSHVYWYRQLPEEGLKFMVYLQKENIIDESGMPKERFSAEFPKEGPSILRIQQVVRGDSAAYFCASSRGEGSPLHFGNGTRLTVT.

In its sample, this clone was seen a few times. This CDR3 reads CAWSIQGRTEAFF. The sequenced part of the CDR3 DNA is TGTGCCTGGAGTATCCAGGGTAGGACTGAA. V is TRBV30 and J is TRBJ1-1; a weak D match, TRBD1 (5 bases). The read gets to within 3 residues of the CDR3 end, and the germline J gene fills in the rest. CDR1 is GTSNPN and CDR2 is SVGIG in the germline V gene (reference sequence). Trimming left V 2 bases short and J 5 bases short, with 12 bases between. The CDR3 runs to 13 residues.

This clone showed up just a few times. Coverage ceases 3 residues before the CDR3 finishes, and the germline J gene fills in the end. The chain joins TRBV20-1 to TRBJ2-5; TRBD2 matches at 12 bases. Trimming took 3 bases from V and 4 from J; bases not matched to a gene: 18. The CDR3 contains 19 residues. The germline V gene has CDR1 DFQATT and CDR2 SNEGSKA (reference sequence). The covered CDR3 bases are TGCAGTGCTAGGGGGCTAGCGGGGGGGCCGGGACCTTATTCAGAGACC. Its translation is CSARGLAGGPGPYSET. The CDR3 in its entirety is CSARGLAGGPGPYSETQYF.

CDR3 bases read: TGTGCCAGCAGTGAAGGCGGGAGGTCCTACGAG. The encoded protein is CASSEGGRSYE. The whole CDR3 sequence is CASSEGGRSYEQYF. The chain couples TRBV2 to TRBJ2-7; 8 bases match TRBD2. Read sequence stops 3 residues before the CDR3 end, and the germline J gene provides the missing end. The germline V gene has CDR1 SNHLY and CDR2 FYNNEI. Trimming cost V 1 base and J 1 base; bases outside gene matches: 0. There are 14 residues in the CDR3.

This clone was found a few times. The read comes to an end 3 residues before the CDR3 does, leaving the germline J gene to fill in the end. The gene calls are TRBV13 and TRBJ2-1; 7 nucleotides match TRBD2. The V segment lost 5 bases and the J segment 7 bases; nucleotides outside the gene matches: 11. The CDR3 consists of 15 residues. Germline loops: CDR1 PRHDT, CDR2 FYEKMQ (reference sequence). The CDR3: CASSPSGTSWNEQFF. The sequenced part of the CDR3 DNA is TGTGCCAGCAGCCCCAGCGGGACCTCCTGGAATGAG.

This clone was observed a handful of times. Read sequence stops 3 residues before the CDR3 end, and the germline J gene provides the missing end. The chain employs TRBV30 and TRBJ2-7; 7 bases fit TRBD2. Unmatched junction bases numbered 9, after V lost 4 bases and J lost 6 bases. The CDR3 length is 13 residues. CDR1 is GTSNPN and CDR2 is SVGIG in the germline V gene (reference sequence). Incomplete CDR3 DNA: TGTGCCTGGAAGGCGCGGGAGTTGCGCGAG. Translated, it gives CAWKARELRE. From start to end, the CDR3 is CAWKARELREQYF.

This clone was recorded a few times. The read ends 3 residues shy of where the CDR3 ends; the end is completed using the germline J gene. The V gene is TRBV30, the J gene TRBJ2-5; 10 nucleotides align to TRBD1. The CDR3 totals 12 residues. Germline CDR1 is GTSNPN and CDR2 is SVGIG (reference sequence). With 5 bases clipped from V and 5 bases from J, the junction kept 2 bases outside the gene matches. CDR3 bases read: TGTGCCTGGGACAGGGGGCGCGAGACC. Residues: CAWDRGRET. The full CDR3 sequence reads CAWDRGRETQYF.

Concerning this clone: The read ends 3 residues before the CDR3 terminus; that terminus is restored from the germline J gene. The J gene is TRBJ1-3, the V gene TRBV7-9, with a possible D match to TRBD1 (6 bases). From germline, CDR1 is SEHNR and CDR2 FQNEAQ (reference sequence). V shed 1 base and J shed 2 bases, with 9 bases lying between them. This CDR3 has 15 residues. This CDR3 reads CASSLEWDTGNTIYF. The part of the CDR3 DNA that was read is TGTGCCAGCAGCTTAGAATGGGACACTGGAAACACC.

The sample holds a few counts of this clone. The CDR3 extends 3 residues past the end of the read, so its final part is completed from the germline J gene. The chain recombines TRBV7-2 with TRBJ2-5, with 7 bases matching TRBD2. Germline assignment: CDR1 SGHTA and CDR2 FQGNSA. The CDR3 is 14 residues long. V lost 10 bases and J lost 0; bases outside the gene matches: 8. CDR3 DNA (partial): TGTGCCACGAACCTGGGGGGGAACCAAGAGACC. Its protein is CATNLGGNQET. The CDR3, in full, reads CATNLGGNQETQYF.

As regards this clone: The sequence runs out 3 residues before the end of the CDR3; the remainder is reconstructed from the germline J gene. The V gene is TRBV7-9, the J gene TRBJ2-5; 12 nucleotides match TRBD2. Germline V gene data show CDR1 as SEHNR and CDR2 as FQNEAQ (reference sequence). There are 14 residues in the CDR3. The J segment lost 3 bases and the V segment lost 6 bases, leaving 2 bases of the junction unmatched. CDR3 sequence reads: CASRASGREETQYF. The DNA read from the CDR3 is TGTGCCAGCAGGGCTAGCGGGAGGGAAGAGACC.

Concerning this clone itself: The read ends 3 residues before the CDR3 terminus; that terminus is restored from the germline J gene. The chain joins TRBV6-1 to TRBJ1-2; TRBD1 matches 8 bases. The CDR3 has 14 residues. The junction had 6 bases not matched to a gene; V was cut back by 2 bases and J by 7 bases. Per germline, CDR1 MNHNS and CDR2 SASEGT. The CDR3 region is CASSESRTGLGYTF. The CDR3 DNA, read in part, is TGTGCCAGCAGTGAAAGCCGGACAGGGCTTGGC.

The sample holds a few counts of this clone. The read ends 3 residues early relative to the CDR3; the germline J gene fills the gap. The chain couples TRBV7-9 to TRBJ1-6; TRBD1 matches 7 bases. V was clipped by 5 bases and J by 5 bases; unmatched bases: 3. This CDR3 has 14 amino acids. CDR1 and CDR2 from the germline V gene are SEHNR and FQNEAQ (reference sequence). Here the CDR3 reads CASSRDSNNSPLHF. CDR3 DNA (partial): TGTGCCAGCAGCCGGGACAGTAATAATTCACCC.

This clone was counted between two and nine times. Sequencing ends 3 residues short of the CDR3 end; the germline J gene provides the rest. The chain has TRBV7-2 and TRBJ1-2; 9 bases agree with TRBD1. Trimming removed 0 bases from V and 7 bases from J; junction bases left unmatched: 6. Looked up from germline, CDR1 is SGHTA and CDR2 is FQGNSA. The CDR3 loop spans 15 amino acids. The covered CDR3 bases are TGTGCCAGCAGCTTAGCATCACAGGGGGCGGGTGGC. This sequence encodes CASSLASQGAGG. The complete CDR3 protein is CASSLASQGAGGYTF.